The subject of this entry is one TCR beta chain. Under the authors' procedure: Amplified reference gene primers provided the basis for estimating nucleated cell counts. Sequencing was performed with immunoSEQ multiplex PCR; in TCRdb, only in-frame clones are kept and a portion is missing. The V and J calls and clone size were taken over from that table, and D and trimming were inferred from the DNA. The table shows around 200,000 clones, with roughly 80% occurring only once. The sample originates from a study of blood T cell repertoires in COVID-19. Study-wide context: Specimens from acute and convalescent COVID-19 originated in the United States, Italy and Spain.

CDR3 size: 15 residues. Germline CDR1 and CDR2: SGHAT and FQNNGV. V lost 5 bases, J lost 9 bases, and 20 bases lay in between. The sample comprised peripheral blood. The chain links TRBV11-2 to TRBJ2-4; D not resolved. The receptor comes from a woman older than 75 with acute or convalescent COVID-19. CDR3 loop: CASSTNDLTSSIQYF. CDR3 nucleotides: TGTGCCAGCAGCACCAACGACTTGACTTCGAGCATTCAGTACTTC.